Reported below is one T cell receptor (beta chain). Its antigen is not known. The PCR was carried out with 60 Vbeta primers and 13 Jbeta primers. Repertoires were generated with immunoSEQ multiplex PCR, while TCRdb's copy carries only in-frame clones and drops some. Among around 100,000 clones listed, 75% to 80% were seen once. The sample belongs to a study of cytomegalovirus exposure and HLA in healthy donors. Study-level findings and limits: Per a prior analysis, the majority of TCR beta V segments were productive roughly 90% or roughly 30% of the time.

The CDR3 contains 14 residues. V shed 7 bases, J shed 8 bases, and the junction held 10 bases outside the gene matches. Germline loops: CDR1 LNHDA, CDR2 SQIVND (reference sequence). Sequencing used PBMCs. The rearrangement uses TRBV19 and TRBJ1-2; 10 bases fit TRBD1. The clonotype comes from a woman in her thirties or forties in good health and CMV-seropositive. The CDR3 reads CASTQGQGSRGYTF. The CDR3 nucleotides are TGTGCCAGTACCCAGGGACAGGGGTCCCGGGGCTACACCTTC.